This is a list of T cell receptor beta chains from one sample in a study of blood T cell repertoires in COVID-19. Clones were sequenced by immunoSEQ multiplex PCR, and TCRdb holds only the in-frame ones, with some missing. The sample holds roughly 250,000 clones, 70% to 90% seen once. The sequenced sample was PBMCs or T cells enriched from blood (not recorded which). The receptors stem from a man aged 45-65 years who had been exposed to COVID-19. The CDR3 runs from the conserved cysteine through the conserved F or W. The D gene is left open where the match is weak. Some rows have no size entry. The others give once, few or many, or a class for an expanded clone.

clone size	J gene	D gene	V gene	CDR3 protein	CDR3 DNA
-	TRBJ2-5	-	TRBV27	CASSFIGSETQYF	TGTGCCAGCAGTTTCATAGGGAGCGAGACCCAGTACTTC
-	TRBJ1-2	TRBD1	TRBV10-3	CAISGTQGAGGYTF	TGTGCCATCAGTGGGACCCAGGGGGCTGGCGGCTACACCTTC
-	TRBJ2-2	TRBD2	TRBV24-1	CATSQSGRKTGELFF	TGTGCCACCAGTCAAAGCGGGAGAAAAACCGGGGAGCTGTTTTTT
-	TRBJ1-5	TRBD1	TRBV2	CASSGDRVAQPQHF	TGTGCCAGCAGTGGGGACAGAGTAGCTCAGCCCCAGCATTTT
-	TRBJ2-7	-	TRBV11-2	CASSLQTAYEQYF	TGTGCCAGCAGCTTACAGACAGCCTACGAGCAGTACTTC
-	TRBJ2-7	-	TRBV6-5	CASKDIPAYEQYF	TGTGCCAGCAAGGACATCCCGGCCTACGAGCAGTACTTC
once	TRBJ1-6	-	TRBV6-5	CASSYSMAGGSPLHF	TGTGCCAGCAGTTACTCGATGGCAGGAGGTTCACCCCTCCACTTT
-	TRBJ2-7	-	TRBV28	CASIFNRRGEQYF	TGTGCCAGCATATTTAACAGGAGGGGAGAGCAGTACTTC
-	TRBJ2-1	-	TRBV18	CASSLPSFNEQFF	TGTGCCAGCTCACTTCCGAGTTTTAATGAGCAGTTCTTC
-	TRBJ2-7	-	TRBV5-4	CASSLAGGNGYEQYF	TGTGCCAGCAGCTTGGCCGGAGGGAACGGCTACGAGCAGTACTTC
-	TRBJ2-7	TRBD1	TRBV28	CASLPIRTGGLCF	TGTGCCAGCTTACCAATTCGGACAGGGGGCCTTTGCTTC
-	TRBJ2-1	-	TRBV14	CASSLAGSSNEQFF	TGTGCCAGCAGCCTGGCGGGTAGCTCCAATGAGCAGTTCTTC
once	TRBJ1-6	TRBD1	TRBV24-1	CATSGLRDRVNSPLHF	TGTGCCACCAGTGGTCTGAGGGACAGGGTCAATTCACCCCTCCACTTT
-	TRBJ1-2	-	TRBV28	CASRPGVGYGYTF	TGTGCCAGCAGGCCGGGTGTTGGCTATGGCTACACCTTC
-	TRBJ1-2	TRBD1	TRBV28	CASSLSPGQRILPDGYTF	TGTGCCAGCAGTTTATCCCCGGGACAGAGAATCCTTCCTGACGGCTACACCTTC
-	TRBJ1-2	-	TRBV27	CASSPGLNSWGYTF	TGTGCCAGCAGTCCGGGACTCAACAGTTGGGGCTACACCTTC
-	TRBJ1-5	TRBD1	TRBV19	CASNRRGQVYSNQPQHF	TGTGCCAGTAATCGCAGGGGACAGGTTTATAGCAATCAGCCCCAGCATTTT
-	TRBJ1-6	-	TRBV13	CASSPRQLVWSYNSPLHF	TGTGCCAGCAGCCCAAGACAGCTTGTGTGGTCCTATAATTCACCCCTCCACTTT
-	TRBJ1-4	-	TRBV21-1	CASSKVPGWVGEKLFF	TGTGCCAGCAGCAAAGTGCCAGGCTGGGTCGGTGAAAAACTGTTTTTT
few	TRBJ1-2	-	TRBV2	CASSVNSYGYTF	TGTGCCAGCAGTGTGAACAGCTATGGCTACACCTTC
-	TRBJ1-2	-	TRBV6-5	CASSYSGLTANYGYTF	TGTGCCAGCAGTTACTCCGGACTTACCGCTAACTATGGCTACACCTTC
-	TRBJ2-1	-	TRBV11-3	CASSPDSAYNEQFF	TGTGCCAGCAGCCCCGACAGTGCCTACAATGAGCAGTTCTTC
-	TRBJ2-1	TRBD2	TRBV6-5	CASSLAGEGQFF	TGTGCCAGCAGTCTAGCGGGAGAAGGGCAGTTCTTC
-	TRBJ2-2	TRBD2	TRBV10-3	CAISWGLAGGTNTGELFF	TGTGCCATCAGTTGGGGACTAGCGGGAGGGACGAACACCGGGGAGCTGTTTTTT
once	TRBJ1-1	-	TRBV28	CAVTGMNTEAFF	TGTGCGGTAACAGGGATGAACACTGAAGCTTTCTTT
-	TRBJ2-7	-	TRBV5-1	CASSLIQGSDEQYF	TGCGCCAGCAGCTTGATTCAGGGTAGTGACGAGCAGTACTTC
-	TRBJ2-3	-	TRBV18	CASSLGGTDTQYF	TGTGCCAGCTCATTGGGAGGCACAGATACGCAGTATTTT
-	TRBJ2-1	TRBD1	TRBV6-6	CASSRRYGTESYNEQFF	TGTGCCAGCAGTCGCCGTTATGGGACAGAGAGTTACAATGAGCAGTTCTTC
-	TRBJ1-1	-	TRBV6-5	CASSYEGVYTEAFF	TGTGCCAGCAGTTACGAGGGGGTTTACACTGAAGCTTTCTTT
-	TRBJ1-2	TRBD1	TRBV27	CASSPGTGYYGYTF	TGTGCCAGCAGTCCCGGGACAGGGTACTATGGCTACACCTTC
-	TRBJ1-3	-	TRBV13	CASSLGPTAGNTIYF	TGTGCCAGCAGCTTAGGCCCTACGGCTGGAAACACCATATATTTT
-	TRBJ1-4	-	TRBV9	CASSPRGSATNEKLFF	TGTGCCAGCAGCCCACGTGGTTCAGCAACTAATGAAAAACTGTTTTTT
-	TRBJ1-3	TRBD1	TRBV7-9	CASSTQGQRSGNTIYF	TGTGCCAGCAGCACTCAGGGACAGCGCTCTGGAAACACCATATATTTT
once	TRBJ2-2	-	TRBV5-5	CASSWTNSHTGELFF	TGTGCCAGCAGTTGGACTAACTCCCACACCGGGGAGCTGTTTTTT
-	TRBJ1-1	-	TRBV5-1	CASSLYGATNTEAFF	TGCGCCAGCAGCTTGTATGGGGCAACGAACACTGAAGCTTTCTTT
-	TRBJ1-1	-	TRBV4-1	CASSQDGQGMNTEAFF	TGCGCCAGCAGCCAAGATGGTCAGGGGATGAACACTGAAGCTTTCTTT
-	TRBJ2-7	-	TRBV10-3	CAISESPEAVSYEQYF	TGTGCCATCAGTGAGTCCCCCGAGGCGGTTTCCTACGAGCAGTACTTC
-	TRBJ2-1	TRBD1	TRBV7-2	CASSLGAPGTGGYNEQFF	TGTGCCAGCAGCTTAGGCGCTCCTGGGACAGGGGGTTACAATGAGCAGTTCTTC
-	TRBJ1-1	TRBD1	TRBV7-2	CASSFFGQGHTEAFF	TGTGCCAGCAGTTTTTTCGGACAGGGTCACACTGAAGCTTTCTTT
-	TRBJ2-5	-	TRBV11-3	CASSLSGTNLETQYF	TGTGCCAGCAGCTTAAGCGGCACCAATCTAGAGACCCAGTACTTC
-	TRBJ1-4	TRBD1	TRBV5-1	CASSLGQPPVATNEKLFF	TGCGCCAGCAGCCTGGGACAGCCCCCCGTTGCAACTAATGAAAAACTGTTTTTT
-	TRBJ2-1	TRBD2	TRBV19	CASSISSRFSGRFGGQFF	TGTGCCAGTAGTATAAGTTCGCGCTTTAGCGGGAGGTTCGGGGGGCAGTTCTTC
-	TRBJ2-6	TRBD2	TRBV18	CASSLRQKTSGPSGANVLTF	TGTGCCAGCTCACTCAGACAGAAAACTAGCGGTCCCTCTGGGGCCAACGTCCTGACTTTC
-	TRBJ1-6	-	TRBV28	CASSFLTNSPLHF	TGTGCCAGCAGTTTTCTGACAAATTCACCCCTCCACTTT
-	TRBJ2-2	TRBD1	TRBV6-1	CASSGLPTGAKDHTGELFF	TGTGCCAGCAGTGGTCTACCCACAGGGGCCAAGGACCACACCGGGGAGCTGTTTTTT
-	TRBJ1-1	-	TRBV3-1/TRBV3-2	CASSQPGVDEAFF	TGTGCCAGCAGCCAGCCCGGAGTAGATGAAGCTTTCTTT
-	TRBJ1-5	-	TRBV5-3	CARSLAREQPQHF	TGTGCCAGAAGCTTGGCCAGGGAACAGCCCCAGCATTTT
-	TRBJ2-2	TRBD2	TRBV28	CASSRTSGPGELFF	TGTGCCAGCAGTAGGACTAGCGGGCCCGGGGAGCTGTTTTTT
-	TRBJ2-2	-	TRBV30	CAWSGSSGGPRGLFF	TGTGCCTGGAGTGGTTCGTCCGGGGGGCCACGTGGGCTGTTTTTT
-	TRBJ1-2	-	TRBV29-1	CSVEGLEGYTF	TGCAGCGTTGAGGGACTGGAGGGCTACACCTTC
-	TRBJ2-1	TRBD2	TRBV9	CASSALAVTFNEQFF	TGTGCCAGCAGCGCGCTAGCGGTGACCTTCAATGAGCAGTTCTTC
-	TRBJ2-5	-	TRBV6-5	CASSYSIQGMETQYF	TGTGCCAGCAGTTACTCGATTCAGGGGATGGAGACCCAGTACTTC
-	TRBJ1-2	TRBD1	TRBV19	CASSSGTGELPAYDYTF	TGTGCCAGTAGTAGTGGGACAGGGGAGTTGCCTGCCTATGACTACACCTTC
-	TRBJ2-1	-	TRBV24-1	CATANPDMSSYNEQFF	TGTGCCACCGCCAACCCGGACATGAGCTCCTACAATGAGCAGTTCTTC
-	TRBJ1-2	-	TRBV24-1	CATSDPTSHYGYTF	TGTGCCACCAGTGATCCGACATCCCACTATGGCTACACCTTC
-	TRBJ2-2	-	TRBV7-9	CAHSRGVNTGELFF	TGTGCCCACTCCCGGGGAGTGAACACCGGGGAGCTGTTTTTT
-	TRBJ2-1	-	TRBV5-1	CASSLTAGLDEQFF	TGCGCCAGCAGCCTAACCGCGGGACTCGATGAGCAGTTCTTC
-	TRBJ1-5	-	TRBV5-1	CASSRGLGGRYQPQHF	TGCGCCAGCAGCCGGGGTTTGGGGGGGCGGTACCAGCCCCAGCATTTT
-	TRBJ2-3	-	TRBV7-9	CASSVGQSTDTQYF	TGTGCCAGCAGCGTTGGACAGAGCACAGATACGCAGTATTTT
-	TRBJ2-7	-	TRBV6-5	CASKGTPDTYEQYF	TGTGCCAGCAAAGGGACACCGGATACCTACGAGCAGTACTTC